Each of the 18 T cell receptor beta chains below was sequenced from the same sample in a study of monozygotic twins with inflammatory bowel disease. TCRdb re-called the 5' RACE reads; every CDR3 protein appears as one record, without DNA. The table for this sample gives roughly 160,000 distinct CDR3 sequences. Sample: blood. These receptor sequences come from a human donor with ulcerative colitis or Crohn's disease, or a healthy co-twin of an affected twin (not recorded which).

The gene calls are TRBV12-3 or TRBV12-4 and TRBJ2-5; absent DNA, TCRdb's TRBD1 call cannot be checked. The CDR3 is 13 residues long. The chain's CDR3 is CASSYRVKETQYF.

The rearrangement links TRBV28 to TRBJ2-7. Germline V gives CDR1 MDHEN, CDR2 SYDVKM. CDR3 length: 12 residues. CDR3: CASTLTSYEQYF.

The rearrangement uses TRBV5-1 and TRBJ2-3; checking the TCRdb D call of TRBD1 is not possible without DNA. The CDR3 sequence is 17 residues long. Germline loops: CDR1 SGHRS, CDR2 YFSETQ. The CDR3 loop is CASSPGAGALGTDTQYF.

This chain uses TRBV5-6 with TRBJ1-2. Germline loops: CDR1 SGHDT, CDR2 YYEEEE. The CDR3 is 14 amino acids. CDR3: CASSSGRSRYGYTF.

CDR3 region: CASSLYQAGAGTDTQYF. The chain has TRBV7-2 and TRBJ2-3; TCRdb returns TRBD2, unconfirmable since there is no DNA. This CDR3 contains 17 residues. Looked up from germline, CDR1 is SGHTA and CDR2 is FQGNSA.

This sequence joins TRBV15 and TRBJ2-7; TCRdb's D gene call, TRBD1, goes unchecked for lack of DNA. CDR1 LNHNV and CDR2 YYDKDF come from the germline V gene (reference sequence). The CDR3 is 15 amino acids. The chain's CDR3 is CATSRDRDSQHEQYF. The entire variable domain, with the rest obtained from reference TRBV15 and TRBJ2-7, is as follows: DAMVIQNPRYQVTQFGKPVTLSCSQTLNHNVMYWYQQKSSQAPKLLFHYYDKDFNNEADTPDNFQSRRPNTSFCFLDIRSPGLGDTAMYLCATSRDRDSQHEQYFGPGTRLTVT.

The V call is TRBV20-1, the J call TRBJ2-3; the D call of TRBD1 rests on TCRdb alone, since no DNA is present to check it. Germline V lookup: CDR1 DFQATT, CDR2 SNEGSKA (reference sequence). This CDR3 has 13 amino acids. CDR3 amino acids: CSATRAGGDTQYF.

The chain uses TRBV10-3 and TRBJ2-7; TCRdb's D call of TRBD1 is untestable without DNA. The CDR3 extends over 15 amino acids. CDR1 is ENHRY and CDR2 is SYGVKD in the germline V gene. The CDR3 sequence: CAIRGVGALGYEQYF.

The chain couples TRBV7-3 to TRBJ2-3; TCRdb's D gene call, TRBD2, goes unchecked for lack of DNA. Germline V gives CDR1 SGHTA, CDR2 FQGTGA. This CDR3 comprises 15 residues. The CDR3 sequence: CASSLAGGSTDTQYF.

This sequence joins TRBV5-4 and TRBJ2-3; TCRdb names TRBD2, which stays unverified in the absence of DNA. The V gene's germline CDR1 is SGHNT and CDR2 YYREEE (reference sequence). The CDR3 totals 19 residues. The CDR3 sequence is CASSWTGGRTSGRTDTQYF.

The chain is built from TRBV5-6 and TRBJ1-2; TCRdb picks TRBD1, but there is no DNA to check that call. CDR1 is SGHDT, CDR2 YYEEEE, per germline. This CDR3 contains 14 residues. The chain's CDR3 is CASSSGTRNYGYTF.

CDR3 amino acids: CASSLSHQETQYF. J is TRBJ2-5 and V is TRBV28. Germline V gene lookup returns CDR1 MDHEN and CDR2 SYDVKM. The CDR3 totals 13 residues.

This rearrangement joins TRBV29-1 to TRBJ1-1. CDR3 length equals 11 residues. Germline lookup yields CDR1 SQVTM and CDR2 ANQGSEA. CDR3 protein: CSVVMNTEAFF.

The chain is built from TRBV9 and TRBJ2-1. The CDR3 is made up of 14 amino acids. The germline gives CDR1 SGDLS, CDR2 YYNGEE. The CDR3 loop is CASSATSIPNEQFF.

The chain carries TRBV18 and TRBJ2-7. From germline, CDR1 is KGHSH and CDR2 LQKENI. The CDR3 totals 13 residues. CDR3 sequence: CASSPRSAYEQYF. Filled out from reference TRBV18 and TRBJ2-7, the complete variable domain reads NAGVMQNPRHLVRRRGQEARLRCSPMKGHSHVYWYRQLPEEGLKFMVYLQKENIIDESGMPKERFSAEFPKEGPSILRIQQVVRGDSAAYFCASSPRSAYEQYFGPGTRLTVT.

This chain links TRBV7-2 with TRBJ1-1. The CDR3 loop spans 12 amino acids. Germline V gives CDR1 SGHTA, CDR2 FQGNSA. Here the CDR3 reads CASSLYSSEAFF.

The chain combines TRBV27 with TRBJ2-1; the D call of TRBD1 rests on TCRdb alone, since no DNA is present to check it. The CDR3 covers 15 residues. Looked up from germline, CDR1 is MNHEY and CDR2 is SMNVEV (reference sequence). The CDR3 is CASSLGQTSYNEQFF.

CDR3: CASSLQGSSNYGYTF. This chain links TRBV5-1 with TRBJ1-2; as DNA is missing, the TRBD1 call by TCRdb cannot be tested. Germline values: CDR1 SGHRS, CDR2 YFSETQ. The CDR3 has 15 amino acids.